The rows below give T cell receptor beta chains drawn from one sample of a study of cytomegalovirus exposure and HLA in healthy donors. Assay used: immunoSEQ multiplex PCR; TCRdb lists only in-frame clones, some missing. The table lists 120,000 or so clones, about 80% of them singletons. Material: PBMCs. All receptors derive from a woman aged 45-65 years in good health and CMV-seronegative. Both conserved end residues are part of each CDR3. A D gene is named only where the DNA matches it firmly. Size tells how often a clone was seen (once, few, many) or the class of an expanded clone, and some rows leave it out.

cdr3_length j_call d_call clone_size v_call cdr3_aa cdr3_nt
14 TRBJ2-1 - - TRBV28 CASSLISAYNEQFF TGTGCCAGCAGTTTAATTTCTGCCTACAATGAGCAGTTCTTC
14 TRBJ1-1 - - TRBV10-3 CAISSGDLNTEAFF TGTGCCATCAGTTCTGGAGACTTGAACACTGAAGCTTTCTTT
16 TRBJ2-1 TRBD2 few TRBV5-1 CASSLIGGSSYNEQFF TGCGCCAGCAGCTTGATCGGCGGGAGCTCCTACAATGAGCAGTTCTTC
17 TRBJ2-5 - - TRBV5-6 CASSLDLRRGYQETQYF TGTGCCAGCAGCTTGGATCTCCGTAGGGGCTACCAAGAGACCCAGTACTTC
15 TRBJ2-7 TRBD1 - TRBV27 CASSLDRITFNEQYF TGTGCCAGCAGTTTGGACAGGATTACCTTTAACGAGCAGTACTTC
16 TRBJ2-3 TRBD2 - TRBV6-8 CASSYSLAGDSDTQYF TGTGCCAGCAGTTACTCACTAGCGGGAGATTCAGATACGCAGTATTTT
14 TRBJ2-7 TRBD1 - TRBV6-6 CASTATGGYYEQYF TGTGCCAGCACCGCGACAGGGGGCTACTACGAGCAGTACTTC
16 TRBJ1-2 - - TRBV28 CASSPPGGRAPGGYTF TGTGCCAGCAGTCCGCCCGGGGGGAGGGCCCCTGGTGGCTACACCTTC
15 TRBJ2-1 - - TRBV7-2 CASSARGGRVYEQFF TGTGCCAGCAGCGCTAGAGGGGGTAGGGTATATGAGCAGTTCTTC
14 TRBJ2-7 TRBD2 - TRBV28 CASILRAGLYEQYF TGTGCCAGCATCCTAAGAGCGGGACTCTACGAGCAGTACTTC
15 TRBJ1-3 - few TRBV7-8 CASSVRHLSGNTIYF TGTGCCAGCAGCGTCAGACATCTCTCTGGAAACACCATATATTTT
15 TRBJ2-5 - - TRBV7-9 CASSLPPGRQETQYF TGTGCCAGCAGCTTACCCCCAGGGCGGCAAGAGACCCAGTACTTC
15 TRBJ2-5 TRBD1 - TRBV7-2 CASSLGPGGKETQYF TGTGCCAGCAGCTTAGGCCCAGGGGGCAAAGAGACCCAGTACTTC
14 TRBJ2-7 TRBD2 - TRBV28 CASRPTSGVYEQYF TGTGCCAGCAGACCTACTAGCGGGGTCTACGAGCAGTACTTC
16 TRBJ2-2 TRBD2 - TRBV7-2 CASSLMASGTGGELFF TGTGCCAGCAGCTTAATGGCTAGCGGGACGGGAGGGGAGCTGTTTTTT
13 TRBJ2-5 TRBD2 - TRBV19 CASSKTSEETQYF TGTGCCAGTAGCAAGACTAGCGAAGAGACCCAGTACTTC
13 TRBJ1-2 - - TRBV6-6 CASSYPGIYGYTF TGTGCCAGCAGTTACCCCGGGATCTATGGCTACACCTTC
15 TRBJ2-7 - - TRBV15 CATSRSALSSYEQYF TGTGCCACCAGCAGATCTGCCCTCAGCTCCTACGAGCAGTACTTC
16 TRBJ2-3 TRBD2 - TRBV7-2 CASSLVGGFGTDTQYF TGTGCCAGCAGCTTGGTGGGGGGGTTTGGCACAGATACGCAGTATTTT
15 TRBJ1-5 - - TRBV12-2 CASRQDRGPRQPQHF TGTGCAAGTCGCCAAGACAGGGGGCCGCGGCAGCCCCAGCATTTT
17 TRBJ2-3 - few TRBV19 CASSIEPRIAARDTQYF TGTGCCAGTAGTATAGAGCCGCGGATAGCGGCGCGAGATACGCAGTATTTT
15 TRBJ2-5 TRBD2 - TRBV30 CAWSRLAGGEETQYF TGTGCCTGGAGTCGGCTAGCGGGAGGGGAAGAGACCCAGTACTTC
16 TRBJ1-5 TRBD1 - TRBV7-9 CSSTPDRGAPNQPQHF TGTTCCAGCACGCCTGACAGGGGAGCGCCCAATCAGCCCCAGCATTTT
14 TRBJ1-1 TRBD1 - TRBV19 CASSKGTGASEAFF TGTGCCAGTAGTAAAGGGACAGGGGCTAGTGAAGCTTTCTTT
16 TRBJ2-6 - - TRBV5-6 CASSLIQYSGANVLTF TGTGCCAGCAGCTTAATACAATACTCTGGGGCCAACGTCCTGACTTTC
17 TRBJ1-2 TRBD1 - TRBV25-1 CASSDTTGTGSNYGYTF TGTGCCAGCAGTGACACCACCGGGACAGGGAGTAACTATGGCTACACCTTC
17 TRBJ2-3 - - TRBV11-2 CASSLAPSWRWADTQYF TGTGCCAGCAGCTTAGCCCCCAGCTGGAGGTGGGCGGATACGCAGTATTTT
13 TRBJ2-1 TRBD2 - TRBV5-4 CASSSGTSNEQFF TGTGCCAGCAGCTCCGGGACTAGCAATGAGCAGTTCTTC
15 TRBJ2-6 TRBD1 - TRBV7-6 CASGTDAPGANVLTF TGTGCCAGCGGGACAGACGCACCTGGGGCCAACGTCCTGACTTTC
15 TRBJ2-2 - - TRBV28 CASSRGGTGDAELFF TGTGCCAGCAGTCGAGGCGGGACCGGGGACGCGGAGCTGTTTTTT
17 TRBJ1-2 TRBD1 - TRBV4-1 CASSHIGQGASRLGYTF TGCGCCAGCAGCCACATAGGACAGGGGGCAAGTAGGCTTGGCTACACCTTC
13 TRBJ2-3 - - TRBV7-2 CASSEGPVDTQYF TGTGCCAGCAGCGAGGGCCCTGTAGATACGCAGTATTTT
14 TRBJ1-1 TRBD1 once TRBV19 CASSSITGETEAFF TGTGCCAGTAGTTCCATAACAGGGGAGACTGAAGCTTTCTTT
15 TRBJ2-1 TRBD1 - TRBV15 CATSRQSGGRYEQFF TGTGCCACCAGCAGACAATCAGGGGGCCGGTATGAGCAGTTCTTC
16 TRBJ2-7 TRBD1 - TRBV28 CASSLPRDRNSYEQYF TGTGCCAGCAGTTTACCCCGGGACAGGAACTCCTACGAGCAGTACTTC
14 TRBJ1-1 TRBD1 - TRBV9 CASSAPPGGTEAFF TGTGCCAGCAGCGCACCTCCAGGGGGCACTGAAGCTTTCTTT
15 TRBJ2-3 TRBD2 once TRBV18 CASSAVAGESDTQYF TGTGCCAGCTCCGCCGTAGCGGGAGAGTCAGATACGCAGTATTTT
11 TRBJ1-1 - - TRBV7-8 CASSAQGKAFF TGTGCCAGCAGCGCCCAGGGGAAAGCTTTCTTT
21 TRBJ2-1 TRBD2 - TRBV4-1 CASSQAMGLAGYSESYNEQFF TGCGCCAGCAGCCAGGCTATGGGGTTAGCGGGATATAGTGAGTCCTACAATGAGCAGTTCTTC
16 TRBJ2-3 - - TRBV11-2 CASSNSRGAATDTQYF TGTGCCAGCAGCAACAGCAGGGGGGCGGCCACAGATACGCAGTATTTT
14 TRBJ2-7 TRBD2 few TRBV30 CAWTPGLAGHEQYF TGTGCCTGGACTCCGGGACTAGCGGGCCACGAGCAGTACTTC
17 TRBJ1-1 - - TRBV21-1 CASSKRGGTQDNTEAFF TGTGCCAGCAGCAAAAGAGGTGGGACACAGGATAACACTGAAGCTTTCTTT
19 TRBJ2-6 TRBD1 - TRBV28 CASSHTGTGVRAGANVLTF TGTGCCAGCAGCCACACCGGGACAGGGGTTCGCGCTGGGGCCAACGTCCTGACTTTC
17 TRBJ2-1 TRBD1 few TRBV4-1 CASSRPGRDRGYNEQFF TGCGCCAGCAGCCGACCTGGGCGGGACAGGGGCTACAATGAGCAGTTCTTC
14 TRBJ2-3 - few TRBV7-8 CASSLAHTTDTQYF TGTGCCAGCAGCTTAGCCCACACCACAGATACGCAGTATTTT
15 TRBJ2-2 - many TRBV28 CASSLTQFVSGELFF TGTGCCAGCAGTTTAACACAGTTTGTTTCCGGGGAGCTGTTTTTT
15 TRBJ1-5 - few TRBV19 CASSDGLYSNQPQHF TGTGCCAGTAGTGACGGACTTTATAGCAATCAGCCCCAGCATTTT
14 TRBJ2-1 - - TRBV4-3 CASSQVVATYEQFF TGCGCCAGCAGCCAAGTCGTAGCGACCTATGAGCAGTTCTTC
13 TRBJ1-6 TRBD1 - TRBV6-5 CASRTGLNSPLHF TGTGCCAGCAGGACAGGGCTGAATTCACCCCTCCACTTT
12 TRBJ2-5 - - TRBV2 CASSQQQETQYF TGTGCCAGCAGTCAACAACAAGAGACCCAGTACTTC
17 TRBJ1-1 TRBD1 - TRBV10-3 CAISGGGLQGRVTEAFF TGTGCCATCAGTGGAGGGGGATTACAGGGGAGAGTAACTGAAGCTTTCTTT
12 TRBJ2-7 - - TRBV30 CAWSVLFYEQYF TGTGCCTGGAGTGTACTGTTCTACGAGCAGTACTTC
11 TRBJ2-5 - - TRBV29-1 CSVTSRETQYF TGCAGCGTAACTAGTAGGGAGACCCAGTACTTC
15 TRBJ2-5 - once TRBV6-6 CASLTYSGPSETQYF TGTGCCAGCTTAACCTATAGCGGACCCTCGGAGACCCAGTACTTC
15 TRBJ1-5 TRBD1 - TRBV5-4 CASSATTGVYQPQHF TGTGCCAGCAGCGCCACCACAGGGGTCTATCAGCCCCAGCATTTT
15 TRBJ1-5 - - TRBV19 CASSIEDSSNQPQHF TGTGCCAGTAGTATCGAGGACAGCAGCAATCAGCCCCAGCATTTT
13 TRBJ2-5 TRBD1 - TRBV6-1 CASSTDRQETQYF TGTGCCAGCAGTACGGACAGGCAAGAGACCCAGTACTTC